The 20 T cell receptor beta chains below were found in one sample sequenced in a study of draining lymph node invasion in breast cancer. Via MiXCR, TCRdb re-called the bulk RNA-seq reads, giving one row per CDR3 protein. The sample lists some 1,900 distinct CDR3 sequences; more than 75% were seen once. Sorting for CD4+ CD45RA- CD25- cells yielded memory conventional CD4 T cells. Sequencing was performed on sorted memory CD4+ effector T cells from a lymph node. These receptors were obtained from a female donor with luminal breast cancer.

This chain joins TRBV19 and TRBJ1-1; D may be TRBD1 (5 bases). CDR1 is LNHDA, CDR2 SQIVND, per germline (reference sequence). V lost 1 base, J lost 2 bases, and 14 bases lay in between. The CDR3 runs to 16 residues. Here the CDR3 reads CASSIGRQRFNTEAFF. The CDR3 coding sequence is TGTGCCAGTAGTATAGGAAGACAGAGATTCAACACTGAAGCTTTCTTT.

The chain carries TRBV12-3 or TRBV12-4 and TRBJ2-2; no reliable D call. Trimming pared 6 bases from V and 2 bases from J, leaving 7 bases between. There are 13 residues in the CDR3. CDR3 in DNA: TGTGCCAGCAGGTTAACCAACACCGGGGAGCTGTTTTTT. This gives the protein CASRLTNTGELFF.

The chain employs TRBV20-1 and TRBJ2-3, with D possibly matching TRBD2 (5 bases). Trimming stripped 0 bases from V and 0 bases from J, with 10 bases between. Germline CDR1 reads DFQATT; CDR2 reads SNEGSKA (reference sequence). The CDR3 consists of 15 residues. The chain's CDR3 is CSARDTRTSTDTQYF. The CDR3 DNA is TGCAGTGCTAGAGATACCCGGACTAGCACAGATACGCAGTATTTT.

This clonotype was detected once. CDR3 in amino acids: CASSHNAIPAQFF. For the CDR3, the DNA is TGTGCCAGCAGCCACAACGCTATCCCGGCCCAGTTCTTC. The gene calls are TRBV14 and TRBJ2-1; the D is unclear. CDR1 and CDR2 from the germline V gene are SGHDN and FVKESK. V lost 3 bases and J 13 bases, leaving 16 bases between the germline ends. The CDR3 spans 13 residues.

The chain combines TRBV5-4 with TRBJ1-3; tentatively, D is TRBD1 (5 bases). The germline V gene has CDR1 SGHNT and CDR2 YYREEE (reference sequence). Trimming took off 0 bases at V and 0 bases at J, with 13 bases between the two ends. This CDR3 is built from 17 residues. CDR3 coding DNA: TGTGCCAGCAGCTTGGATCCGGGGACTAGCTCTGGAAACACCATATATTTT. This gives the protein CASSLDPGTSSGNTIYF. The variable domain in full, completed from reference TRBV5-4 and TRBJ1-3, reads ETGVTQSPTHLIKTRGQQVTLRCSSQSGHNTVSWYQQALGQGPQFIFQYYREEENGRGNFPPRFSGLQFPNYSSELNVNALELDDSALYLCASSLDPGTSSGNTIYFGEGSWLTVV.

This clonotype was seen just once. CDR3 amino acids: CASSEGFSTGTQYF. The DNA of the CDR3 is TGTGCCAGCAGTGAGGGGTTTAGTACAGGGACCCAGTACTTC. V and J are TRBV2 and TRBJ2-5; tentative D call: TRBD1 (5 bases). V shed 3 bases and J shed 7 bases, with 15 bases lying between them. CDR1 and CDR2 from the germline V gene are SNHLY and FYNNEI. CDR3 length: 14 amino acids. The variable domain in full, with the rest retrieved from reference TRBV2 and TRBJ2-5, is EPEVTQTPSHQVTQMGQEVILRCVPISNHLYFYWYRQILGQKVEFLVSFYNNEISEKSEIFDDQFSVERPDGSNFTLKIRSTKLEDSAMYFCASSEGFSTGTQYFGPGTRLLVL.

The chain carries TRBV5-1 and TRBJ1-2; 7 bases are shared with TRBD1. The CDR3 sequence is 14 residues long. The germline V gene encodes CDR1 SGHRS and CDR2 YFSETQ. Trimming took 4 bases from V and 4 from J; bases not matched to a gene: 7. CDR3 nucleotide sequence: TGCGCCAGCAGCCAGGGACAGCCGCCCTATGGCTACACCTTC. It is translated as CASSQGQPPYGYTF.

This chain links TRBV12-3 or TRBV12-4 with TRBJ1-2; 8 bases fit TRBD1. With 7 bases clipped from V and 8 bases from J, the junction kept 18 bases outside the gene matches. The CDR3 is 16 amino acids. The CDR3 sequence is CASINIGQGRVRGYTF. CDR3 nucleotide sequence: TGTGCCAGCATTAACATCGGACAGGGAAGGGTCCGGGGCTACACCTTC.

V is TRBV7-2 and J is TRBJ2-5; D not certain. Trimming removed 2 bases at V and 1 base at J, with 11 bases between. This CDR3 comprises 15 residues. The V gene's germline CDR1 is SGHTA and CDR2 FQGNSA. This CDR3 reads CASSLSSRTQETQYF. CDR3 DNA: TGTGCCAGCAGCTTATCCTCTAGAACCCAAGAGACCCAGTACTTC.

This clonotype has only one observation. This sequence joins TRBV6-5 and TRBJ1-6, with D possibly TRBD1 on 6 matching bases. CDR3 length: 14 amino acids. V was cut by 4 bases and J by 10 bases, with 14 bases left in between. CDR1 is MNHEY, CDR2 SVGAGI, per germline. The CDR3 sequence: CASSSPRGASPLHF. The CDR3 DNA is TGTGCCAGCAGTTCCCCCAGGGGCGCATCACCCCTCCACTTT.

This clonotype was seen just once. The V and J genes are TRBV9 and TRBJ2-1; perhaps D is TRBD1 or TRBD2 (5 bases each). Trimming removed 0 bases at V and 2 bases at J, with 9 bases between. CDR3 size: 15 residues. Per germline, CDR1 SGDLS and CDR2 YYNGEE. The DNA for the CDR3 is TGTGCCAGCAGCGTAGGAGTGGGGGCCTACAATGAGCAGTTCTTC. Its protein is CASSVGVGAYNEQFF.

Written as DNA, the CDR3 is TGTGCCAGCAGCCAAAAGAGCGGGGGGATTATCTCTGGGGCCAACGTCCTGACTTTC. Its protein product is CASSQKSGGIISGANVLTF. The chain has TRBV3-1 and TRBJ2-6; 9 bases match TRBD2. The length of the CDR3 is 19 residues. Germline CDR1 LGHDT, CDR2 YNNKEL (reference sequence). J gave up 0 bases and V 2 bases, and 8 bases lay outside the gene matches.

This chain joins TRBV5-1 and TRBJ2-3; no definite D call. Trimming stripped 3 bases from V and 5 bases from J, with 13 bases between. Looked up from germline, CDR1 is SGHRS and CDR2 is YFSETQ. The CDR3 length is 14 residues. CDR3 in amino acids: CASSSPPGLDTQYF. The DNA for the CDR3 is TGCGCCAGCAGCTCTCCCCCCGGGTTAGATACGCAGTATTTT.

The chain couples TRBV12-3 or TRBV12-4 to TRBJ2-7; D uncertain. The CDR3 has 14 residues. Trimming pared 6 bases from V and 10 bases from J, leaving 22 bases between. This chain's CDR3 is CASSPSGQMVGQYF. The CDR3 DNA reads as TGTGCCAGCAGCCCTTCGGGCCAAATGGTGGGCCAGTACTTC.

V usage is TRBV7-9 and J usage is TRBJ2-2; possibly TRBD1 or TRBD2 for D (6 bases each). CDR3 length: 16 residues. CDR1 and CDR2 (germline): SEHNR, FQNEAQ (reference sequence). The germline V and J ends were trimmed by 5 bases and 4 bases, with 17 bases remaining between them. The CDR3 here is CASSQSGGGRTGELFF. The CDR3, as DNA: TGTGCCAGCAGCCAATCAGGAGGGGGACGCACCGGGGAGCTGTTTTTT.

The rearrangement uses TRBV11-2 and TRBJ2-2; 10 positions match TRBD1. Trimming removed 3 bases from V and 4 bases from J; junction bases left unmatched: 14. Germline values: CDR1 SGHAT, CDR2 FQNNGV. This CDR3 is 19 amino acids long. In DNA, the CDR3 is TGTGCCAGCAGCTTTTCCGGGACAGGGGCCTCCCGGGGCACCGGGGAGCTGTTTTTT. It encodes CASSFSGTGASRGTGELFF.

V usage is TRBV19 and J usage is TRBJ2-1; D might be TRBD1 or TRBD2, each matching 5 bases. The CDR3 has 13 amino acids. Looked up from germline, CDR1 is LNHDA and CDR2 is SQIVND (reference sequence). Trimming left V 0 bases short and J 8 bases short, with 8 bases between. For the CDR3, the DNA is TGTGCCAGTAGTATAGATCGGGGCGATGAGCAGTTCTTC. Translating it yields CASSIDRGDEQFF.

J is TRBJ2-3 and V is TRBV12-3 or TRBV12-4, with D hard to call. Trimming took 6 bases from V and 3 from J, leaving 4 bases between them. The CDR3 spans 11 residues. The CDR3 bases are TGTGCCAGCAGAGCAACAGATACGCAGTATTTT. Protein product: CASRATDTQYF.

This chain connects TRBV20-1 to TRBJ2-3; 8 bases are a match to TRBD1. Unmatched junction bases numbered 7, after V lost 0 bases and J lost 5 bases. The CDR3 is 15 amino acids. Germline lookup yields CDR1 DFQATT and CDR2 SNEGSKA (reference sequence). This CDR3 is CSARDSTGDLDTQYF. CDR3 in DNA: TGCAGTGCTAGAGATTCGACAGGGGATTTAGATACGCAGTATTTT.

The chain recombines TRBV19 with TRBJ1-5, with D maybe TRBD1 (6 bases). Germline CDR1 reads LNHDA; CDR2 reads SQIVND (reference sequence). CDR3 length: 14 amino acids. V shed 5 bases and J shed 2 bases, with 10 bases lying between them. This CDR3 reads CASSGTWGNQPQHF. The DNA for the CDR3 is TGTGCCAGTAGTGGGACATGGGGCAATCAGCCCCAGCATTTT.